This TCR beta chain stems from a study of graft-versus-host responses after intestinal transplantation. About the study: All recipients got anti-thymocyte globulin induction, then tacrolimus and steroids for about three years. Whole-study results and caveats: GvH clones were found in recipient marrow; some appeared first in ileum or blood.

Only in-frame clones appear in the TCRdb table, and some are missing; sequencing was by immunoSEQ multiplex PCR. The data contain around 39,000 clones, about 90% of them singletons. As for this clone: The antigen remains undetermined.

The CDR3 is made up of 14 amino acids. Germline assignment: CDR1 MNHNS and CDR2 SASEGT. J was trimmed by 1 base and V by 7 bases; bases with no gene match: 5. The receptor was derived from a human patient who received an intestinal transplant, so some T cells may come from the graft donor. The sequenced sample was PBMCs, obtained about nine months after transplant. The chain has TRBV6-1 and TRBJ2-7, with 9 nucleotides matching TRBD1. CDR3 DNA: TGTGCCAGCAAGGTCGGGACAGGGTCCTACGAGCAGTACTTC. Translating it yields CASKVGTGSYEQYF.